Listed below are T cell receptor beta chains from one sample, sequenced in a study of cytomegalovirus exposure and HLA in healthy donors. Using immunoSEQ multiplex PCR, the repertoire was profiled, and TCRdb retains in-frame clones only, with some absent. The sample has some 110,000 clones; approximately 90% are singletons. The sample comprised PBMCs. The receptors were gathered from a woman under 30 in good health and CMV-seropositive. CDR3s include the opening cysteine and the closing phenylalanine or tryptophan.

J: TRBJ1-2
V: TRBV5-4
CDR3: CASTAGSPSAYGYTF

J: TRBJ2-1
V: TRBV30
CDR3: CAWSNYRARGNEQFF

J: TRBJ2-7
V: TRBV11-3
CDR3: CASSSRIRYEQYF

J: TRBJ2-6
V: TRBV6-5
CDR3: CASSLDRVGANVLTF

J: TRBJ1-2
V: TRBV9
CDR3: CASSPGGNYGYTF

J: TRBJ1-1
V: TRBV5-1
CDR3: CASSWLGGMNTEAFF

J: TRBJ1-5
V: TRBV18
CDR3: CASSPAGSNQPQHF

J: TRBJ2-3
V: TRBV20-1
CDR3: CSATSGDTQYF

J: TRBJ1-3
V: TRBV19
CDR3: CARLVRGAFGNTIYF

J: TRBJ2-1
V: TRBV30
CDR3: CAWSVRVLVEQFF

J: TRBJ2-1
V: TRBV7-3
CDR3: CASSFSGGADNEQFF

J: TRBJ1-1
V: TRBV5-1
CDR3: CASSEPGGTEAFF

J: TRBJ2-3
V: TRBV19
CDR3: CASSSGQGTDTQYF

J: TRBJ1-6
V: TRBV27
CDR3: CASSSGTGLFSPLHF

J: TRBJ1-1
V: TRBV4-1
CDR3: CASSPTQGTGVNTEAFF

J: TRBJ1-1
V: TRBV5-1
CDR3: CASSFRETMNTEAFF

J: TRBJ1-3
V: TRBV27
CDR3: CASSLAGGSGNTIYF

J: TRBJ2-1
V: TRBV11-2
CDR3: CASSFEGAFEQFF

J: TRBJ1-3
V: TRBV21-1
CDR3: CASSKYFTGTLTGNTIYF

J: TRBJ2-1
V: TRBV6-1
CDR3: CASSEAGTALFF

J: TRBJ2-7
V: TRBV5-1
CDR3: CASSGVPDVNEQYF